This T cell receptor beta chain was sequenced during a study of shared clonotypes between healthy human individuals. Using approximately 200 ng DNA, some 30,000 T cell genomes, the sorted-subset replicate PCRs were run. Per the original data handling: In the immunoSEQ data, sequences were junction-only and lacked quality scores, so filtering differed. The table came from immunoSEQ multiplex PCR; TCRdb's copy has only in-frame clones and leaves some out. The DNA gave D and trimming, while V, J and clone size come from that table. The table lists about 2.4 million clones, approximately 94% of them singletons. Study outcomes and limitations: Sequencing depth was a factor that was expected to affect clonotype sharing among donors.

About this clone itself: As yet, its antigen is unknown.

Both subsets, CD45RA+ naive and CD45RA-negative memory, were split from the CD4+ cells. This CDR3 spans 16 amino acids. Sequencing input: naive CD4+ T cells sorted from blood. The sample's subset: CD45RA+ positively selected. This sequence joins TRBV21-1 and TRBJ2-7; TRBD1 is the table's D call and was not checked against the DNA. TRBV21-1 is a pseudogene locus. This receptor was identified in a man younger than 30 in good health. CDR3 sequence: CASSKAPGQGSYEQYF. The CDR3 coding sequence is TGTGCCAGCAGCAAAGCGCCGGGACAGGGCTCCTACGAGCAGTACTTC.